The 26 T cell receptor beta chains in this list originate from one sample, sequenced in a study of blood T cell repertoires in COVID-19 (dated by TCRdb to 2020 to 2022). The method was the immunoSEQ multiplex PCR assay. In TCRdb, the immuneACCESS table is reduced to in-frame sequences with V and J assigned. These tables do not hold every clone; where another copy was compared, an unresolved V gene accounts for under half, and the others remain unexplained. Within this sample are 85,000 to 120,000 clones, with 70% to 90% of them counted one time only. The ten most abundant clones make up 2.5% to 3.5% of the sample. The sequenced material came from peripheral blood. These receptors all come from a man aged 50-59 years with active or convalescent COVID-19.

V gene TRBV28 combines with J gene TRBJ2-3, with TRBD2 identical over 10 bases. The CDR3 has 16 residues. Germline V CDR1 and CDR2: MDHEN, SYDVKM. Losses at the gene ends were 5 bases for V and 7 bases for J; bases not matched to a gene: 12. The CDR3: CASSPADSGGAYTQYF. CDR3 coding DNA: TGTGCCAGCAGTCCGGCGGACAGCGGGGGGGCGTATACGCAGTATTTT.

The rearrangement joins TRBV18 to TRBJ2-1; 8 bases map to TRBD1. With V trimmed by 1 base and J by 8 bases, 10 bases remained unmatched. This CDR3 has 16 amino acids. The germline gives CDR1 KGHSH, CDR2 LQKENI. The CDR3 bases are TGTGCCAGCTCACCACGACGGGGGACAGGAGATTATGAGCAGTTCTTC. Residues: CASSPRRGTGDYEQFF.

The chain recombines TRBV7-9 with TRBJ2-6; 8 nucleotides line up with TRBD2. The germline V gene encodes CDR1 SEHNR and CDR2 FQNEAQ (reference sequence). The CDR3 loop spans 19 amino acids. After removal of 5 bases from V and 0 bases from J, the junction contained 12 bases not matched to a gene. The CDR3 is CASSRGRVAGTSGANVLTF. The DNA of the CDR3 is TGTGCCAGCAGCCGGGGCAGAGTAGCGGGGACCTCTGGGGCCAACGTCCTGACTTTC.

V is TRBV19 and J is TRBJ2-4, with 7 bases that match TRBD1. This CDR3 is built from 15 residues. Germline-derived CDR1 and CDR2 are LNHDA and SQIVND (reference sequence). Trimming cost V 5 bases and J 12 bases; bases outside gene matches: 16. The CDR3 spells CASSSKGGTRGTQYF. CDR3 nucleotides: TGTGCCAGTAGTTCTAAAGGGGGCACTCGGGGAACTCAGTACTTC.

The sample holds many counts of this clone. This chain joins TRBV27 and TRBJ1-5, with no clear D. The CDR3 covers 13 residues. From germline, CDR1 is MNHEY and CDR2 SMNVEV (reference sequence). V lost 6 bases and J lost 0, with 6 bases in between. The CDR3 coding sequence is TGTGCCAGCAGGGAGAATAGCAATCAGCCCCAGCATTTT. Protein product: CASRENSNQPQHF.

The rearrangement links TRBV7-9 to TRBJ2-5, with 8 bases aligning to TRBD1. V dropped 5 bases and J dropped 3; count of bases not matched to a gene: 5. Germline assignment: CDR1 SEHNR and CDR2 FQNEAQ (reference sequence). The CDR3 has 14 amino acids. Written as DNA, the CDR3 is TGTGCCAGCAGCGTCGGACAGGGAGAAGAGACCCAGTACTTC. Its translation: CASSVGQGEETQYF.

The chain has TRBV7-2 and TRBJ2-7; the match to TRBD2 covers 12 bases. Unmatched junction bases numbered 3, after V lost 1 base and J lost 2 bases. This CDR3 spans 16 amino acids. Germline V gene lookup returns CDR1 SGHTA and CDR2 FQGNSA. CDR3 sequence reads: CASSLVTSGGTYEQYF. The DNA for the CDR3 is TGTGCCAGCAGCTTAGTGACTAGCGGGGGAACCTACGAGCAGTACTTC.

The chain joins TRBV5-6 to TRBJ2-4; TRBD1 matches 10 bases. Trimming at V came to 3 bases and at J to 8 bases, leaving 5 bases not matched to a gene. The CDR3 totals 14 residues. Germline assignment: CDR1 SGHDT and CDR2 YYEEEE. CDR3 in DNA: TGTGCCAGCAGCTCGCGACAGGGGGCAGACATTCAGTACTTC. The encoded protein is CASSSRQGADIQYF.

The chain has TRBV9 and TRBJ1-5; 9 bases are shared with TRBD1. After removal of 2 bases from V and 7 bases from J, the junction contained 7 bases not matched to a gene. The CDR3 contains 15 residues. Germline V gene data show CDR1 as SGDLS and CDR2 as YYNGEE. In DNA, the CDR3 is TGTGCCAGCAGCGTCTCCGGGACAGGGTACCAGCCCCAGCATTTT. Amino acid sequence: CASSVSGTGYQPQHF.

This chain uses TRBV4-3 with TRBJ2-3, with 7 bases aligning to TRBD1. Germline V CDR1 and CDR2: LGHNA, YSLEER. The CDR3 runs to 16 residues. Trimming removed 0 bases from V and 2 bases from J; junction bases left unmatched: 5. CDR3 loop: CASSQDPDRDTDTQYF. In nucleotides, the CDR3 is TGCGCCAGCAGCCAAGATCCCGACAGGGACACAGATACGCAGTATTTT.

The sample holds a few counts of this clone. The chain uses TRBV18 and TRBJ2-5; tentatively, D is TRBD2 (5 bases). Germline lookup yields CDR1 KGHSH and CDR2 LQKENI. Trimming removed 6 bases from V and 1 base from J, with 12 bases in between. The CDR3 consists of 14 residues. The CDR3 loop reads CASSDPAAQETQYF. For the CDR3, the DNA is TGTGCCAGCTCCGACCCAGCGGCCCAAGAGACCCAGTACTTC.

This clone occurred once. The V gene is TRBV18, the J gene TRBJ2-5, with TRBD1 as a possible D gene (5 bases). The germline V gene has CDR1 KGHSH and CDR2 LQKENI. The CDR3 covers 15 residues. V shed 4 bases and J shed 1 base, with 13 bases lying between them. The CDR3 sequence: CASSLSQGSQETQYF. The CDR3 DNA sequence: TGTGCCAGCTCACTGAGTCAGGGATCCCAAGAGACCCAGTACTTC.

V and J are TRBV7-2 and TRBJ2-7; the match to TRBD1 covers 10 bases. This CDR3 is 15 amino acids long. Germline loops: CDR1 SGHTA, CDR2 FQGNSA. Trimming took 7 bases from V and 2 from J; bases not matched to a gene: 8. In nucleotides, the CDR3 is TGTGCCAGCAATTTTCTGACAGGGGGCACCTACGAGCAGTACTTC. This translates into CASNFLTGGTYEQYF. Using reference TRBV7-2 and TRBJ2-7 for the parts outside the CDR3, the full variable domain is GAGVSQSPSNKVTEKGKDVELRCDPISGHTALYWYRQSLGQGLEFLIYFQGNSAPDKSGLPSDRFSAERTGGSVSTLTIQRTQQEDSAVYLCASNFLTGGTYEQYFGPGTRLTVT.

A remark on this clone: The sample holds other DNA sequences that translate to the same CDR3. The chain uses TRBV19 and TRBJ1-5; 10 nucleotides align to TRBD1. V dropped 6 bases and J dropped 2; count of bases not matched to a gene: 1. The CDR3 spans 14 residues. The germline V gene encodes CDR1 LNHDA and CDR2 SQIVND (reference sequence). CDR3 sequence (DNA): TGTGCCAGTAGCGGGACAGGGGGCAATCAGCCCCAGCATTTT. It codes for CASSGTGGNQPQHF.

The chain couples TRBV18 to TRBJ1-4; no clear D gene. Germline assignment: CDR1 KGHSH and CDR2 LQKENI. V lost 3 bases and J 5 bases, leaving 13 bases between the germline ends. The CDR3 consists of 15 residues. Here the CDR3 DNA reads TGTGCCAGCTCACCTCAACGGGAGGCGAATGAAAAACTGTTTTTT. This sequence encodes CASSPQREANEKLFF.

V gene TRBV4-3 combines with J gene TRBJ2-5; the D is unclear. In germline, CDR1 is LGHNA, CDR2 YSLEER. This CDR3 contains 14 residues. V lost 3 bases, J lost 1 base, and 9 bases lay in between. For the CDR3, the DNA is TGCGCCAGCAGCCAGGAGATCGCCCAAGAGACCCAGTACTTC. The encoded protein is CASSQEIAQETQYF.

This chain joins TRBV10-3 and TRBJ1-1; no clear D gene. Trimming cost V 3 bases and J 6 bases, with 11 bases left between them. The germline V gene encodes CDR1 ENHRY and CDR2 SYGVKD. This CDR3 is built from 13 residues. CDR3 in amino acids: CAISDPGRAEAFF. CDR3 DNA sequence: TGTGCCATCAGTGACCCCGGGAGGGCTGAAGCTTTCTTT.

V is TRBV15 and J is TRBJ2-6; D is possibly TRBD1 (6 bases). In germline, CDR1 is LNHNV, CDR2 YYDKDF (reference sequence). The CDR3 consists of 18 residues. V lost 0 bases, J lost 0 bases, and 12 bases lay in between. CDR3 protein: CATSRDGRGRSGANVLTF. The CDR3 DNA reads as TGTGCCACCAGCAGAGACGGCAGGGGTCGCTCTGGGGCCAACGTCCTGACTTTC.

The chain carries TRBV24-1 and TRBJ2-7, with 8 bases aligning to TRBD2. J was trimmed by 0 bases and V by 3 bases; bases with no gene match: 6. Germline V CDR1 and CDR2: KGHDR, SFDVKD. This CDR3 is 16 amino acids long. CDR3 amino acids: CATSDSRGGSSYEQYV. CDR3 nucleotide sequence: TGTGCCACCAGTGATAGTCGGGGGGGGAGCTCCTACGAGCAGTACGTC.

The rearrangement joins TRBV3-1 (or the pseudogene TRBV3-2) to TRBJ2-3, with 7 bases fitting TRBD2. The CDR3 contains 16 residues. Germline V gene lookup returns CDR1 LGHDT and CDR2 YNNKEL (reference sequence). After removal of 1 base from V and 2 bases from J, the junction contained 6 bases not matched to a gene. The CDR3 loop is CASSQGAGLYTDTQYF. The CDR3, as DNA: TGTGCCAGCAGCCAAGGGGCGGGACTATACACAGATACGCAGTATTTT.

This rearrangement joins TRBV6-5 to TRBJ2-3; 7 nucleotides agree with TRBD1. The CDR3 sequence is 12 residues long. Germline-derived CDR1 and CDR2 are MNHEY and SVGAGI. Unmatched junction bases numbered 2, after V lost 6 bases and J lost 5 bases. The CDR3 loop is CASRAGGDTQYF. For the CDR3, the DNA is TGTGCCAGCAGGGCAGGGGGAGATACGCAGTATTTT.

V and J are TRBV19 and TRBJ2-5; tentatively, D is TRBD2 (6 bases). The germline CDR1 and CDR2 sequences are LNHDA and SQIVND (reference sequence). This CDR3 has 16 amino acids. V was cut by 5 bases and J by 5 bases, with 21 bases left in between. CDR3 DNA sequence: TGTGCCAGTAGTCCGGGGGAAAGGGCGGATGTGGAGACCCAGTACTTC. It codes for CASSPGERADVETQYF. Combining the CDR3 with reference TRBV19 and TRBJ2-5 gives the whole variable domain DGGITQSPKYLFRKEGQNVTLSCEQNLNHDAMYWYRQDPGQGLRLIYYSQIVNDFQKGDIAEGYSVSREKKESFPLTVTSAQKNPTAFYLCASSPGERADVETQYFGPGTRLLVL.

The genes are TRBV6-5 and TRBJ2-5; 7 bases are shared with TRBD2. V lost 5 bases, J lost 2 bases, and 5 bases stayed unmatched. This CDR3 is built from 14 residues. Germline values: CDR1 MNHEY, CDR2 SVGAGI. CDR3 sequence: CASSRDYTQETQYF. The CDR3 DNA follows: TGTGCCAGCAGTCGGGACTACACTCAAGAGACCCAGTACTTC.

The rearrangement links TRBV5-1 to TRBJ1-5; 7 nucleotides match TRBD1. CDR1 SGHRS and CDR2 YFSETQ come from the germline V gene. V lost 5 bases, J lost 4 bases, and 3 bases stayed unmatched. The CDR3 contains 13 residues. CDR3 DNA: TGCGCCAGCAGACGGGACAGTAATCAGCCCCAGCATTTT. It yields the protein CASRRDSNQPQHF.

Only one count was recorded for this clone. This sequence joins TRBV12-2 and TRBJ1-3. TRBV12-2 is an annotated pseudogene. The CDR3 consists of 16 residues. The CDR3 sequence is CASLPGGGVSGNTIYF. CDR3 DNA: TGTGCAAGTCTCCCTGGTGGGGGGGTCTCTGGAAACACCATATATTTT.

This chain uses TRBV9 with TRBJ2-7; possible D gene TRBD2, 5 bases. V shed 6 bases and J shed 5 bases, with 18 bases lying between them. This CDR3 has 14 residues. CDR1 and CDR2 (germline): SGDLS, YYNGEE. CDR3 sequence: CASNSGPLGNEQYF. DNA of the CDR3: TGTGCCAGCAACTCCGGGCCACTAGGGAACGAGCAGTACTTC.